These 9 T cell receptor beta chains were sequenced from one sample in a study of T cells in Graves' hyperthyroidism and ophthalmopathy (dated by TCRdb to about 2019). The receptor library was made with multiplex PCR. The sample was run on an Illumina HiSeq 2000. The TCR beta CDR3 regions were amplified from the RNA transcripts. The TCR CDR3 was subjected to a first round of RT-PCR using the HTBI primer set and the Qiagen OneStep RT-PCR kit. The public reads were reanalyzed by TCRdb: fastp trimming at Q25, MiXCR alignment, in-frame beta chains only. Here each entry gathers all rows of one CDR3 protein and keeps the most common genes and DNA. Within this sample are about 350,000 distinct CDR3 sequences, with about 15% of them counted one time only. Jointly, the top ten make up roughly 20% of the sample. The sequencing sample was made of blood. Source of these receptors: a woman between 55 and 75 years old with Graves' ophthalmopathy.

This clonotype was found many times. This CDR3 is CASSARAPITDRNNEQFF. The CDR3 DNA reads as TGTGCCAGCAGCGCCCGGGCCCCGATAACCGACCGTAACAATGAGCAGTTCTTC. The chain combines TRBV12-3 or TRBV12-4 with TRBJ2-1; the D is unclear. The CDR3 extends over 18 amino acids. The V and J ends lost 6 bases and 5 bases respectively, with 26 bases between them.

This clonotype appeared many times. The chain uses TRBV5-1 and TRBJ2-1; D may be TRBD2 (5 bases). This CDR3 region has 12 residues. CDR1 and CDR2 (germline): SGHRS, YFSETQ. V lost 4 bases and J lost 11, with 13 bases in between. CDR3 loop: CASSPGWEKQFF. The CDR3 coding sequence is TGCGCCAGCAGCCCGGGGTGGGAGAAGCAGTTCTTC.

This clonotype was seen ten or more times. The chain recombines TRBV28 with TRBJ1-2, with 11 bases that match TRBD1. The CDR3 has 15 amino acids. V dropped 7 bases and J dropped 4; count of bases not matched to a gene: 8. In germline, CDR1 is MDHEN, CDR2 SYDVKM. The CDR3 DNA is TGTGCCAGCACCGGACAGGGGGCGGGTGTCTATGGCTACACCTTC. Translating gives CASTGQGAGVYGYTF.

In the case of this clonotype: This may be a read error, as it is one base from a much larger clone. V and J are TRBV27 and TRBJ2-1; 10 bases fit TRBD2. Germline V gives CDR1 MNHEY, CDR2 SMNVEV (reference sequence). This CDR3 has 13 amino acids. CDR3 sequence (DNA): TGTGCCAGCTCAGCGGGAGGGGGGAATGAGCAGTCCTTC. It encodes CASSAGGGNEQSF.

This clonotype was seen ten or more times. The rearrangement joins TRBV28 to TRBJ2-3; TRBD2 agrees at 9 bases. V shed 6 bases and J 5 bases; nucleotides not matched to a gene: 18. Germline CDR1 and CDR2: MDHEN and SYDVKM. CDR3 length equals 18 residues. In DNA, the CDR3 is TGTGCCAGCAGCCTCGGACCCTCACTAGCGGGTTCGGGAGATACGCAGTATTTT. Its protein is CASSLGPSLAGSGDTQYF.

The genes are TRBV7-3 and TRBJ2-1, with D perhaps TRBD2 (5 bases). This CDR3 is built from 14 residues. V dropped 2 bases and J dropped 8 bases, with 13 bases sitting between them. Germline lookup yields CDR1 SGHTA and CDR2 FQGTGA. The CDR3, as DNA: TGTGCCAGCAGCTTAGCCGGGGTGGGCGATGAGCAGTTCTTC. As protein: CASSLAGVGDEQFF.

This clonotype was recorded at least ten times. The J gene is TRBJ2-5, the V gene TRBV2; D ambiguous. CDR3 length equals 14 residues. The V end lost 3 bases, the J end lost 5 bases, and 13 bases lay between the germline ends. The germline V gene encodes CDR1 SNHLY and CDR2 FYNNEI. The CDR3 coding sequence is TGTGCCAGCAGTGAGGGGTACCTCCCTGAGACCCAGTACTTC. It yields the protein CASSEGYLPETQYF.

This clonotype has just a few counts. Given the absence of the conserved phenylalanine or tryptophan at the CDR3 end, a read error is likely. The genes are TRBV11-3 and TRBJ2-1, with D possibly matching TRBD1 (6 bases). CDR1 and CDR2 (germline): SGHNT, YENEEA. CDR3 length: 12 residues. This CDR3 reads CASGLGGNEQFL. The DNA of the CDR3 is TGTGCCAGCGGCTTAGGGGGCAATGAGCAGTTCCTC.

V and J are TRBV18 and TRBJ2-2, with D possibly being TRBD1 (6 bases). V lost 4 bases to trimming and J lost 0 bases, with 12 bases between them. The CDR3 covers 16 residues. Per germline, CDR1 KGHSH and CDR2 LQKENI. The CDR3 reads CASSLKQGANTGELFF. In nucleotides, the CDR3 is TGTGCCAGCTCACTCAAACAGGGTGCGAACACCGGGGAGCTGTTTTTT.